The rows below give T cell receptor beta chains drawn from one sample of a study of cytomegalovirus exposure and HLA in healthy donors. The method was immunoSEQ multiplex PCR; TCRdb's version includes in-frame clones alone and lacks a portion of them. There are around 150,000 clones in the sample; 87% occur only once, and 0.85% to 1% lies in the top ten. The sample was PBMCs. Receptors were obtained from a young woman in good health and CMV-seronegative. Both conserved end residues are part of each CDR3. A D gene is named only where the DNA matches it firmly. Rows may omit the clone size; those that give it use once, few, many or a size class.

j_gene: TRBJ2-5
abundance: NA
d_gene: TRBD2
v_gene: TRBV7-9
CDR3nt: TGTGCCAGCAGCGACAAGGGACTAGCAAGGGAGCAGTACTTC
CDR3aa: CASSDKGLAREQYF

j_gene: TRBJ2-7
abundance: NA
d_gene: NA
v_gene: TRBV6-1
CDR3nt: TGTGCCAGCAGTGAAATGCGGGTTAGCTCCTACGAGCAGTACTTC
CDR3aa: CASSEMRVSSYEQYF

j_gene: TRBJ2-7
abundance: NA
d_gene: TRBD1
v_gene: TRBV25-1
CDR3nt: TGTGCCAGCAGTGTAGCAGGGGGCTACGAGCAGTACTTC
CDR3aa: CASSVAGGYEQYF

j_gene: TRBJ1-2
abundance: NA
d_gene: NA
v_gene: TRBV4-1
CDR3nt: TGCGCCAGCAGCCAGAGTAACTATGGCTACACCTTC
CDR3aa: CASSQSNYGYTF

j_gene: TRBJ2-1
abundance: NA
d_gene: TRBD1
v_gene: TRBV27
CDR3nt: TGTGCCAGCAGTCGGCCCACAGGGGGCGCCTACAATGAGCAGTTCTTC
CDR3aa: CASSRPTGGAYNEQFF

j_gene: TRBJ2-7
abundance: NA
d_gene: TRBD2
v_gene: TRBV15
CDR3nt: TGTGCCACCAGCAGGTTGACTAGCGCGGCTGACGAGCAGTACTTC
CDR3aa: CATSRLTSAADEQYF

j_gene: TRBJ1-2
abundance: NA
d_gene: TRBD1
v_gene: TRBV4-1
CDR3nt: TGCGCCAGCAGCCCTGGGACAGGGAATAACTATGGCTACACCTTC
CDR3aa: CASSPGTGNNYGYTF

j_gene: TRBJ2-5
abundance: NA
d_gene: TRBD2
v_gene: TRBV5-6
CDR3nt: TGTGCCAGCAGCTTGGCCGGAGCGGGGGGGCTCGGGGAGACCCAGTACTTC
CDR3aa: CASSLAGAGGLGETQYF

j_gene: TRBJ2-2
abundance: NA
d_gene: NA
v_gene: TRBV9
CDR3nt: TGTGCCAGCAGCGGTTTAAGTAGGGGAACAACCGGGGAGCTGTTTTTT
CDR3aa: CASSGLSRGTTGELFF

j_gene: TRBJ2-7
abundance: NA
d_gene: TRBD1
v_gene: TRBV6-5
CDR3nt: TGTGCCAGCAGTTACTCGGGTGGGACAGGGGCTTGGGAGCAGTACTTC
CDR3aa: CASSYSGGTGAWEQYF

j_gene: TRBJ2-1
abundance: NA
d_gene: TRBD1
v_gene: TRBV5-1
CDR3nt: TGCGCCAGCAGCTTGGGGGACAGGGGAAACTACAATGAGCAGTTCTTC
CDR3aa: CASSLGDRGNYNEQFF

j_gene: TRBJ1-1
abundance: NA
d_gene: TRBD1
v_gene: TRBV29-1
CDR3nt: TGCAGCGTCCGGACAGGCGCAAGGAACACTGAAGCTTTCTTT
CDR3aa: CSVRTGARNTEAFF

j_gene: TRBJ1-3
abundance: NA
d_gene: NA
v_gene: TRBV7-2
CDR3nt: TGTGCCAGCAGCTTAGGGGGCGCGTCCGGAAACACCATATATTTT
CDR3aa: CASSLGGASGNTIYF

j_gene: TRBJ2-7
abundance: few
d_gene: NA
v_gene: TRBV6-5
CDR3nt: TGTGCCAGCAGTTACGGGACAAACTCCTACGAGCAGTACTTC
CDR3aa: CASSYGTNSYEQYF

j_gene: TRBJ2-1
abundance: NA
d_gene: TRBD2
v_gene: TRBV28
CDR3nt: TGTGCCAGCAGTTCCGTGGCGGGAGGCTTCTACAATGAGCAGTTCTTC
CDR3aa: CASSSVAGGFYNEQFF

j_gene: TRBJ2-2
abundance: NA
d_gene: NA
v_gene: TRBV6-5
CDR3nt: TGTGCCAGCAGAAACGGCGGAACCGGGGAGCTGTTTTTT
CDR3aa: CASRNGGTGELFF

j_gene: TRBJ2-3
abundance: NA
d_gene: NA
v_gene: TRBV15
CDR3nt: TGTGCCACCAACAGGTTGGAAGCAGGAGATACGCAGTATTTT
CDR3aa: CATNRLEAGDTQYF

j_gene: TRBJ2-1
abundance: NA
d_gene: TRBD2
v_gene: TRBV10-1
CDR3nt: TGCGCCAGCAGTGATTATGCGGGGGGGCCTAATGAGCAGTTCTTC
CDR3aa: CASSDYAGGPNEQFF

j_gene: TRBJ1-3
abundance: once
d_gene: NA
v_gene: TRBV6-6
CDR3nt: TGTGCCAGCAGCTGGACACCCGGAAACACCATATATTTT
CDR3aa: CASSWTPGNTIYF

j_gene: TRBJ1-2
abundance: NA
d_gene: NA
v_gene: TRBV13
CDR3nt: TGTGCCAGCAGCTTGCTCAGGGAAGGCTACACCTTC
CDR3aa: CASSLLREGYTF

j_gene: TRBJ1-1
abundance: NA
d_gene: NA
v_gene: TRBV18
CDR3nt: TGTGCCAGCTCGCCGAGAACGGTGGACACTGAAGCTTTCTTT
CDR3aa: CASSPRTVDTEAFF

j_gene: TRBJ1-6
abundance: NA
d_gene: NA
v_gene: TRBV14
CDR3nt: TGTGCCAGCAGCCAAGATCTCCTTTCACCCCTCCACTTT
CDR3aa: CASSQDLLSPLHF

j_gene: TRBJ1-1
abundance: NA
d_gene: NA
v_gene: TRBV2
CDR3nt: TGTGCCGAGGCGGGAATCCCGAACACTGAAGCTTTCTTT
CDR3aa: CAEAGIPNTEAFF

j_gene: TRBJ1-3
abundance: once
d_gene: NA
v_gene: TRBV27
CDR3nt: TGTGCCAGCAGGGTGACAGGCGCCGGCCACACCATATATTTT
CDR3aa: CASRVTGAGHTIYF

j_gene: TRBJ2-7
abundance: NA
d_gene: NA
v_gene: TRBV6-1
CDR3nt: TGTGCTAGCAGTGAAGCCAGCTCCTACGAGCAGTACTTC
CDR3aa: CASSEASSYEQYF

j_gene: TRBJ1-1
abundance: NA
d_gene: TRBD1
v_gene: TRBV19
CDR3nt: TGTGCCAGCCAGGGGGAGCCGGGAGCTTTCTTT
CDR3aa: CASQGEPGAFF

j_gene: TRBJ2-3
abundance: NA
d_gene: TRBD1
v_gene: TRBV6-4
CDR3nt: TGTGCCAGCAGTGACGGGCCCGCAGGGGGAGATACGCAGTATTTT
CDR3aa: CASSDGPAGGDTQYF

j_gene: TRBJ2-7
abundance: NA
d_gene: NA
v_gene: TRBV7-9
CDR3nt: TGTGCCAGCAGCGAAGCCCCCTTCGGTCCCTACGCGCAGTACTTC
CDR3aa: CASSEAPFGPYAQYF

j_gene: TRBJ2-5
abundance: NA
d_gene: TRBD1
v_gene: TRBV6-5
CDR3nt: TGTGCCAGCAAAAAGACAGGGGAAGGAGAGACCCAGTACTTC
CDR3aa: CASKKTGEGETQYF

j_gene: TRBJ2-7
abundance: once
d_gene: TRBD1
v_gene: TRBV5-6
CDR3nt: TGTGCCAGCAGCTTGGAGTGGGGACAGGGCACCTACGAGCAGTACTTC
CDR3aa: CASSLEWGQGTYEQYF

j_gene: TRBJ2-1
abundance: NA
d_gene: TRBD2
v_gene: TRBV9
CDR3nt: TGTGCCAGCAGCGTGAGCGGGAGCAGCTACAATGAGCAGTTCTTC
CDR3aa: CASSVSGSSYNEQFF

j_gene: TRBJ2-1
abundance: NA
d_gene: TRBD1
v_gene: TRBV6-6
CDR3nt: TGTGCCAGCAACTTCAGGACAGGGACCTACAATGAGCAGTTCTTC
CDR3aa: CASNFRTGTYNEQFF